The 16 T cell receptor beta chains below all came from one sample that was sequenced in a study of CD4+ T cells in melanoma. The assay was immunoSEQ multiplex PCR, and TCRdb's table has in-frame clones only and misses some. Of about 110,000 clones in the sample, 80% to 95% were seen once. The sequenced sample consisted of peripheral blood. These receptors were taken from a human donor with melanoma.

This rearrangement joins TRBV21-1 to TRBJ2-7; TRBD2, the D gene given by the table, was not confirmed from the DNA. TRBV21-1 is described as a pseudogene. This CDR3 region has 17 residues. The CDR3 loop reads CASSNALTSGRGNEQYF. CDR3 DNA: TGTGCCAGCAGCAATGCCTTGACTAGCGGGAGAGGCAACGAGCAGTACTTC.

The V call is TRBV5-4, the J call TRBJ2-7; 12 bases agree with TRBD2. This CDR3 has 16 residues. The V and J ends lost 4 bases and 7 bases, in that order; junction bases with no gene match: 12. Germline CDR1 and CDR2: SGHNT and YYREEE (reference sequence). This CDR3 reads CASSPGLAGGPSEQYF. CDR3 nucleotide sequence: TGTGCCAGCAGCCCGGGCCTAGCGGGGGGGCCGTCGGAGCAGTACTTC.

The chain has TRBV9 and TRBJ1-1; D unresolved. This CDR3 contains 13 residues. Germline CDR1 and CDR2: SGDLS and YYNGEE. V lost 2 bases, J lost 0 bases, and 5 bases lay in between. Here the CDR3 reads CASSVELNTEAFF. The CDR3 region has the DNA TGTGCCAGCAGCGTGGAGTTGAACACTGAAGCTTTCTTT.

The chain combines TRBV28 with TRBJ2-7; D might be TRBD1 (6 bases). This CDR3 contains 13 residues. With 9 bases removed from V and 2 bases from J, the gap between germline ends came to 14 bases. CDR1 is MDHEN and CDR2 is SYDVKM in the germline V gene. DNA of the CDR3: TGTGCCAGTTTACAGGGTTCGCCCTACGAGCAGTACTTC. Amino acids: CASLQGSPYEQYF.

This clone has a single count. The J gene is TRBJ2-7, the V gene TRBV5-4; TRBD1 aligns across 11 bases. The V gene's germline CDR1 is SGHNT and CDR2 YYREEE (reference sequence). This CDR3 is built from 15 residues. The junction had 3 bases not matched to a gene; V was cut back by 4 bases and J by 0 bases. The CDR3 bases are TGTGCCAGCAGCGGAGGGACAGGGGGCTCCTACGAGCAGTACTTC. Translated, it gives CASSGGTGGSYEQYF.

The V gene is TRBV7-6, the J gene TRBJ2-7, with a weak D call TRBD1 (5 bases). The CDR3 sequence is 16 residues long. Trimming took off 0 bases at V and 0 bases at J, with 12 bases between the two ends. Germline values: CDR1 SGHVS, CDR2 FNYEAQ. This chain's CDR3 is CASSLAQGSGSYEQYF. In nucleotides, the CDR3 is TGTGCCAGCAGCTTAGCGCAGGGTTCTGGCTCCTACGAGCAGTACTTC. Full variable domain (missing parts from reference TRBV7-6 and TRBJ2-7): GAGVSQSPRYKVTKRGQDVALRCDPISGHVSLYWYRQALGQGPEFLTYFNYEAQQDKSGLPNDRFSAERPEGSISTLTIQRTEQRDSAMYRCASSLAQGSGSYEQYFGPGTRLTVT.

This sequence joins TRBV5-8 and TRBJ2-1; 10 nucleotides line up with TRBD2. The CDR3 is 16 amino acids. From germline, CDR1 is SGHTS and CDR2 YDEGEE. The V segment lost 2 bases and the J segment 5 bases; nucleotides outside the gene matches: 7. In DNA form, the CDR3 reads TGTGCCAGCAGCTTCACCCAGACTAGCGGGCACAATGAGCAGTTCTTC. Encoded protein: CASSFTQTSGHNEQFF. The full variable domain, in which reference TRBV5-8 and TRBJ2-1 provide the parts outside the CDR3, is EAGVTQSPTHLIKTRGQQATLRCSPISGHTSVYWYQQALGLGLQFLLWYDEGEERNRGNFPPRFSGRQFPNYSSELNVNALELEDSALYLCASSFTQTSGHNEQFFGPGTRLTVL.

This rearrangement joins TRBV19 to TRBJ2-5; the match to TRBD2 covers 15 bases. Unmatched junction bases numbered 6, after V lost 5 bases and J lost 2 bases. The CDR3 spans 17 residues. The germline CDR1 and CDR2 sequences are LNHDA and SQIVND (reference sequence). The CDR3 reads CASSWTSGRGVQETQYF. The CDR3 coding sequence is TGTGCCAGTAGTTGGACTAGCGGGAGGGGGGTACAAGAGACCCAGTACTTC.

The rearrangement joins TRBV30 to TRBJ1-6; 10 bases agree with TRBD1. The CDR3 extends over 17 amino acids. V was pared by 3 bases and J by 10 bases, with 15 bases of the junction left unmatched. The germline V gene encodes CDR1 GTSNPN and CDR2 SVGIG (reference sequence). The CDR3 region is CAWRQAAFGTGDSPLHF. In DNA form, the CDR3 reads TGTGCCTGGAGGCAGGCAGCGTTCGGGACAGGGGACTCACCCCTCCACTTT.

This chain joins TRBV28 and TRBJ2-7; D is ambiguous. V gave up 8 bases and J gave up 2 bases, with 10 bases separating them. The CDR3 length is 12 residues. CDR1 and CDR2 (germline): MDHEN, SYDVKM. This CDR3 is CASLGRPYEQYF. The CDR3, as DNA: TGTGCCAGCCTCGGCCGGCCCTACGAGCAGTACTTC.

V gene TRBV19 combines with J gene TRBJ2-5, with 11 positions matching TRBD2. CDR1 is LNHDA and CDR2 is SQIVND in the germline V gene (reference sequence). The CDR3 covers 16 residues. J was trimmed by 2 bases and V by 6 bases; bases with no gene match: 8. CDR3 region: CASSRPGLAVQETQYF. CDR3 bases: TGTGCCAGTAGCCGACCGGGACTAGCGGTACAAGAGACCCAGTACTTC.

The chain recombines TRBV7-9 with TRBJ2-1, with 10 nucleotides matching TRBD2. CDR3 length: 19 amino acids. The germline V gene encodes CDR1 SEHNR and CDR2 FQNEAQ (reference sequence). V lost 4 bases to trimming and J lost 4 bases; unmatched junction nucleotides: 16. The CDR3 nucleotides read TGTGCCAGCAGCTCCCACCCCCTCCAGACTAGCGGGCATTACAATGAGCAGTTCTTC. Translation: CASSSHPLQTSGHYNEQFF.

In this sample, this clone turned up once. The gene calls are TRBV5-6 and TRBJ1-6, with 11 nucleotides matching TRBD1. The CDR3 totals 15 residues. Per the germline V gene, CDR1 is SGHDT and CDR2 is YYEEEE. Germline trimming cut 3 bases from V and 7 bases from J; bases unmatched to any gene: 3. The CDR3 sequence: CASSSGTGGNSPLHF. CDR3 bases: TGTGCCAGCAGCTCCGGGACAGGGGGGAATTCACCCCTCCACTTT. Full variable domain (remainder filled in from reference TRBV5-6 and TRBJ1-6): DAGVTQSPTHLIKTRGQQVTLRCSPKSGHDTVSWYQQALGQGPQFIFQYYEEEERQRGNFPDRFSGHQFPNYSSELNVNALLLGDSALYLCASSSGTGGNSPLHFGNGTRLTVT.

The V and J genes are TRBV4-1 and TRBJ1-5, with a possible D match to TRBD1 (5 bases). The germline V and J ends were trimmed by 1 base and 6 bases, with 10 bases remaining between them. This CDR3 contains 14 residues. Looked up from germline, CDR1 is MGHRA and CDR2 is YSYEKL. Written as DNA, the CDR3 is TGCGCCAGCAGCCAAGTGCGGGGGGGTCAGCCCCAGCATTTT. Its protein is CASSQVRGGQPQHF.

The rearrangement joins TRBV7-9 to TRBJ1-3; 11 bases fit TRBD1. CDR1 and CDR2 (germline): SEHNR, FQNEAQ (reference sequence). J lost 6 bases, V lost 3 bases, and 4 bases had no gene match. The CDR3 has 15 residues. The CDR3 bases are TGTGCCAGCAGCTTTTTGGGACAGGGGGAAAACACCATATATTTT. Its translation: CASSFLGQGENTIYF.

The V call is TRBV6-1, the J call TRBJ2-5, with a weak D call TRBD1 (6 bases). The germline CDR1 and CDR2 sequences are MNHNS and SASEGT. CDR3 length: 14 amino acids. V was pared by 7 bases and J by 2 bases, with 14 bases between. CDR3 residues: CASNSKDRQETQYF. As DNA, the CDR3 is TGTGCCAGCAATTCGAAGGACAGACAAGAGACCCAGTACTTC.